One TCR beta chain is described in this entry. Its target antigen remains unknown. No base qualities exist here, and no much larger clone lies one base off it. CDR3 length: 14 amino acids, cysteine to phenylalanine. The kept DNA is CDR3 alone, 42 bases in frame from the first base. From the germline V gene, CDR1 is SGHRS and CDR2 is YFSETQ. Relative to germline, V is missing 4 bases and J is missing 7 bases, with 10 bases of the junction outside any gene match. The sample belongs to a study of OX40 agonist ivuxolimab in advanced cancers. A note on the overall study: The costimulatory receptor OX40 (CD134) was targeted by ivuxolimab, a fully human IgG2 agonistic monoclonal antibody. Intravenous ivuxolimab was administered to patients every 2 weeks at six dose levels: 0.01, 0.1, 0.3, 1.5, 3 and 10 mg/kg. Peripheral TCRbeta sequencing aimed to test whether ivuxolimab altered TCR sequence diversity and caused clonal T-cell expansion. Partial responses were achieved by three dose-escalation patients, of whom one had hepatocellular carcinoma and two had cutaneous melanoma. Patients were allowed to have had prior anti-PD-1, anti-PD-L1 or anti-CTLA-4 therapy, and approximately 40% of the dose-escalation patients had previously received checkpoint inhibitors. The dose-escalation cohort was roughly 80% male with a mean age of about 60 years, ranging from roughly 23 to 90. The paper reports the monotherapy dose-escalation portion (N of about 50 patients) of the phase I ivuxolimab trial. Of the approximately 53 patients in dose escalation, 19 had hepatocellular carcinoma, roughly 15 had melanoma, 9 had renal cell carcinoma and 9 had head and neck cancer. Beyond this particular receptor, the publication reports: At doses from 0.1 to 3.0 mg/kg, clonal expansion was seen in both CD4+ and CD8+ blood T cells between baseline and week 6. After ivuxolimab, more expanded clones were found on average in CD8+ T cells than in CD4+ T cells. The antigen specificity of the peripheral T cells that underwent clonal expansion was not determined. Low levels of normalized T-cell clonal expansion were also seen in some nonresponding patients. In partial responders in the 0.1-3.0 mg/kg groups, normalized peripheral clonal expansion was found to be among the lowest, especially among CD8+ T cells.

Genomic DNA was extracted from sorted cells for sequencing of the TCRbeta CDR3 region. The immunoSEQ Assay was used to sequence the TCRbeta CDR3 regions. The clones in this table, taken by TCRdb from immuneACCESS, are in-frame only. Not every clone is retained; where verified, under half of the shortfall comes from an unresolved V gene, and the cause of the rest is unknown. Counted in this sample were 55,000 to 70,000 clones; about 83% of them appeared once. The ten largest make up over 2% of the sample. Patients with a history of autoimmune disease or receiving systemic immunosuppression were excluded from the trial. In every dose cohort, peripheral blood was drawn for TCR sequencing at baseline, cycle 4 day 1, and cycle 7 day 1. The samples were drawn from a first-in-human, open-label, multicenter phase I dose-escalation trial of ivuxolimab. The trial enrolled adults with locally advanced or metastatic head and neck squamous cell, hepatocellular, melanoma or renal cell carcinoma. Before TCR sequencing, CD4+ and CD8+ T cells were separately sorted from peripheral blood.

Here the chain combines TRBV5-1 and TRBJ2-5; 7 bases in the junction line up with TRBD2. The specimen comprised CD4+ or CD8+ T cells sorted from blood, sampled in a trial of the OX40 agonist ivuxolimab. This TCR was recovered from an adult with an advanced solid tumor such as melanoma, head and neck, liver or kidney cancer. This receptor has the CDR3 CASSSGTASGTQYF. Read as DNA, the sequence is TGCGCCAGCAGCAGCGGGACCGCGAGCGGGACCCAGTACTTC.